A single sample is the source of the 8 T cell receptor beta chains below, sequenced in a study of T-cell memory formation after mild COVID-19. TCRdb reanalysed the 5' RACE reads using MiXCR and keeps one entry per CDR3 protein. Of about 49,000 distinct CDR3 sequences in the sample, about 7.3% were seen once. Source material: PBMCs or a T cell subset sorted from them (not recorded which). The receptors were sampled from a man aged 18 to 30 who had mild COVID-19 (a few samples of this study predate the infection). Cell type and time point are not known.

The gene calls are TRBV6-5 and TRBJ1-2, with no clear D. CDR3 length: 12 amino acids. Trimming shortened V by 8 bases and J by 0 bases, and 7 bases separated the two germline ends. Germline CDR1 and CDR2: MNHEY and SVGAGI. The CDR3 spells CASLGTNYGYTF. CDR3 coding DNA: TGTGCCAGCCTTGGAACTAACTATGGCTACACCTTC.

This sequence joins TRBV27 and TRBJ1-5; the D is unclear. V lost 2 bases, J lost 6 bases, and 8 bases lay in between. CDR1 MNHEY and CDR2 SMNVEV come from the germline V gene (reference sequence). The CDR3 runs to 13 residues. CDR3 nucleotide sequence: TGTGCCAGCAGTTTAAAGTCTAGTCAGCCCCAGCATTTT. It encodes CASSLKSSQPQHF.

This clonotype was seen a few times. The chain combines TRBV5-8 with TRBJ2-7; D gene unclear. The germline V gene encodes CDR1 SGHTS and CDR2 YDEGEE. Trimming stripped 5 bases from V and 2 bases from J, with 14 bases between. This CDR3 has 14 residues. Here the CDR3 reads CASRHSFSTYEQYV. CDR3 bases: TGTGCCAGCAGACATAGCTTTTCTACCTACGAGCAGTACGTC.

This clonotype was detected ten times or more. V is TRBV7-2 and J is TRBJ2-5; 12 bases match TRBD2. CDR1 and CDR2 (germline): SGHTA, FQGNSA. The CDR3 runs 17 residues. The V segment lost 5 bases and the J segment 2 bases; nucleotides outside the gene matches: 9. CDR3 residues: CASSKAALAGGQETQYF. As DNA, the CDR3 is TGTGCCAGCAGCAAAGCGGCTCTAGCGGGGGGGCAAGAGACCCAGTACTTC.

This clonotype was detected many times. The CDR3 DNA is TGCAGTGCTGGACCCTCCTGGGGGACGCAGTATTTT. Residues: CSAGPSWGTQYF. The chain joins TRBV20-1 to TRBJ2-3; D is perhaps TRBD1 or TRBD2 (5 bases each). Trimming took off 5 bases at V and 9 bases at J, with 15 bases between the two ends. CDR1 DFQATT and CDR2 SNEGSKA come from the germline V gene (reference sequence). The CDR3 consists of 12 residues.

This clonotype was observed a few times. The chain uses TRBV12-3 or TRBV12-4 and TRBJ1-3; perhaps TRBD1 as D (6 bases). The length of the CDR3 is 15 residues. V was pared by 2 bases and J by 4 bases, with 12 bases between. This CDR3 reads CASSLRQGKGNTIYF. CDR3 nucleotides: TGTGCCAGCAGTTTACGGCAGGGGAAGGGAAACACCATATATTTT.

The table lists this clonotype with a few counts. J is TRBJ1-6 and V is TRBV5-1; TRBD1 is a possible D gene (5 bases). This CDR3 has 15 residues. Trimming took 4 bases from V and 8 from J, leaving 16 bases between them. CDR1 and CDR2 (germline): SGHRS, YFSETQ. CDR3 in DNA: TGCGCCAGCAGCCGAGACTCGGGGGGGGATTCACCCCTCCACTTT. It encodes CASSRDSGGDSPLHF.

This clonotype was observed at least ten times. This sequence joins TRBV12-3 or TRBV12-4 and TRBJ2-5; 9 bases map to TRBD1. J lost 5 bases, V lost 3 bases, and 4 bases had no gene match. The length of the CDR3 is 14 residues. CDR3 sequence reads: CASSFTGGMETQYF. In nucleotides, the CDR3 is TGTGCCAGCAGTTTTACAGGGGGCATGGAGACCCAGTACTTC.